There are many counts of the clone carrying this TCR beta chain. This sample was included in a study of metastatic and nonmetastatic thyroid tumors. Study-level information: The study looked at repertoires side by side in blood and in tumor or nodule tissue from malignant and benign thyroid patients.

Authors' data handling: The authors used CDR3 differences across clinicopathological groups to build a distant-metastasis classifier for papillary thyroid cancer. TCRdb re-called the PCR reads with MiXCR. Here the V and J calls rest on TCRdb's processing, not on the authors' analysis. The sample has under 25,000 clones; roughly 20% are singletons. Thyroid surgery was performed in patients who had received no treatment beforehand. V lost 5 bases to trimming and J lost 0 bases; unmatched junction nucleotides: 7. CDR1 SGHTA and CDR2 FQGNSA come from the germline V gene. This CDR3 region has 17 residues. The chain couples TRBV7-2 to TRBJ2-4; 10 nucleotides align to TRBD2. This TCR derives from a female donor with papillary thyroid cancer or a benign thyroid nodule (not recorded which). Some clones in this sample may be carry-over from other donors' samples. The material sequenced was adjacent normal tissue. Written as DNA, the CDR3 is TGTGCCAGCAGCACAAGGACTAGCGGACTAGCCAAAAACATTCAGTACTTC. Its protein is CASSTRTSGLAKNIQYF.